The T cell receptor (beta chain) described here comes from a study of shared clonotypes between healthy human individuals. Across the whole study: Donors consisted of two women and three men between 18 and 49.

Trimming took off 0 bases at V and 0 bases at J, with 10 bases between the two ends. The length of the CDR3 is 17 residues. CDR1 and CDR2 from the germline V gene are SGHRS and YFSETQ. It was into CD45RA+ naive and CD45RA-negative memory subsets that the CD4+ cells were split. Sequencing used immunoSEQ multiplex PCR; TCRdb keeps in-frame clones, though not all of them. Of roughly 330,000 clones in the sample, about 74% are singletons; the top ten hold 10%. This TCR derives from a man between 25 and 39 years old in good health. This chain joins TRBV5-1 and TRBJ2-6; D is uncertain. The specimen was memory CD4+ T cells sorted from blood. Subset here: CD45RA-negative fraction. The CDR3 coding sequence is TGCGCCAGCAGCTTGGAACCCCGGAGCTCTGGGGCCAACGTCCTGACTTTC. Amino acid sequence: CASSLEPRSSGANVLTF. Full variable domain (rest looked up from reference TRBV5-1 and TRBJ2-6): KAGVTQTPRYLIKTRGQQVTLSCSPISGHRSVSWYQQTPGQGLQFLFEYFSETQRNKGNFPGRFSGRQFSNSRSEMNVSTLELGDSALYLCASSLEPRSSGANVLTFGAGSRLTVL.